This T cell receptor beta chain was sequenced for a study of shared T cell receptors in the human thymus. The repertoire was sequenced with immunoSEQ multiplex PCR; TCRdb's copy has only in-frame clones and lacks some. The sample carries 550,000 to 800,000 clones, 70% to 90% recorded once. The CDR3 contains 15 residues. Germline V gene lookup returns CDR1 SGHNT and CDR2 YYREEE (reference sequence). V dropped 4 bases and J dropped 5 bases, with 18 bases sitting between them. The sample also formed part of further work on human thymus T cells. From that paper: Apparent bias marked the V and J gene usage of thymic and blood repertoires. Related research examined unrelated individuals and reported that their thymic repertoires overlapped highly.

The receptor was isolated from a girl under three years old with a congenital heart defect. V and J are TRBV5-4 and TRBJ1-1; D is perhaps TRBD1 (5 bases). The sequencing input was thymocytes. The CDR3 loop is CASSPIQGVITEAFF. Written as DNA, the CDR3 is TGTGCCAGCAGCCCAATCCAGGGTGTCATTACTGAAGCTTTCTTT.